Shown below are 22 T cell receptor beta chains from a single sample sequenced in a study of Tregs in tolerant kidney transplant recipients. Produced via immunoSEQ multiplex PCR; TCRdb's table is partial and in-frame only. Of approximately 60,000 clones listed, 70% to 90% are singletons. The nonmyeloablative bone marrow transplants came from related graft donors, with transient mixed chimerism. The specimen comprised CD4+ T cells from blood (PBMCs), sampled 6 months after the transplant. All receptors come from a human patient who received a combined kidney and bone marrow transplant. A share of the T cells may be of graft donor origin.

This sequence joins TRBV7-3 and TRBJ1-1, with 8 bases that match TRBD1. In germline, CDR1 is SGHTA, CDR2 FQGTGA. The CDR3 is made up of 15 amino acids. Germline trimming cut 4 bases from V and 4 bases from J; bases unmatched to any gene: 8. The chain's CDR3 is CASSSTGTGLTEAFF. CDR3 bases: TGTGCCAGCAGCTCCACCGGGACAGGTCTCACTGAAGCTTTCTTT.

This chain uses TRBV5-1 with TRBJ2-7, with 7 nucleotides matching TRBD1. Germline V gene sequence: CDR1 SGHRS, CDR2 YFSETQ. This CDR3 is built from 14 residues. The ends lost 3 bases at V and 2 bases at J; junction bases unmatched: 5. CDR3 region: CASSSDRVPYEQYF. For the CDR3, the DNA is TGCGCCAGCAGCTCAGACAGGGTTCCCTACGAGCAGTACTTC.

The chain joins TRBV29-1 to TRBJ1-1; tentatively, D is TRBD1 (6 bases). The CDR3 extends over 15 amino acids. Per germline, CDR1 SQVTM and CDR2 ANQGSEA. The V gene lost 0 bases and the J gene lost 4 bases, with 15 bases spanning the gap. The CDR3 here is CSVEDLGGAATEAFF. Here the CDR3 DNA reads TGCAGCGTTGAAGATCTGGGGGGGGCGGCCACTGAAGCTTTCTTT.

The V gene is TRBV13, the J gene TRBJ1-2; 9 bases agree with TRBD1. V shed 5 bases and J 7 bases; nucleotides not matched to a gene: 5. The CDR3 totals 13 residues. The germline V gene encodes CDR1 PRHDT and CDR2 FYEKMQ (reference sequence). The chain's CDR3 is CASSPQTGGGYTF. In DNA form, the CDR3 reads TGTGCCAGCAGCCCCCAGACAGGGGGTGGCTACACCTTC.

V usage is TRBV7-9 and J usage is TRBJ1-1, with 8 bases fitting TRBD1. Germline CDR1 SEHNR, CDR2 FQNEAQ (reference sequence). The ends lost 4 bases at V and 3 bases at J; junction bases unmatched: 4. This CDR3 has 14 residues. Here the CDR3 reads CASSYGTGHTEAFF. The CDR3 nucleotides are TGTGCCAGCAGCTATGGGACAGGACACACTGAAGCTTTCTTT.

The chain uses TRBV4-2 and TRBJ2-3, with 12 bases matching TRBD2. The CDR3 consists of 17 residues. Germline V gives CDR1 LGHNA, CDR2 YNFKEQ. The V gene end was trimmed by 4 bases and the J gene end by 5 bases; junction bases not matched to a gene: 10. The CDR3 bases are TGTGCCAGCAGCCTCTTGTCTAGCGGGGGGGCGGAAGATACGCAGTATTTT. Encoded protein: CASSLLSSGGAEDTQYF.

The V gene is TRBV9, the J gene TRBJ1-3; D gene ambiguous. Trimming stripped 2 bases from V and 0 bases from J, with 6 bases between. Per the germline V gene, CDR1 is SGDLS and CDR2 is YYNGEE. CDR3 length: 14 residues. The CDR3 loop reads CASSVSHSGNTIYF. The CDR3 coding sequence is TGTGCCAGCAGCGTTTCCCACTCTGGAAACACCATATATTTT.

This clone turned up a few times. The CDR3 DNA reads as TGTGCCAGTAGTAGACAGAGACCAATCTATGAAAAACTGTTTTTT. Its translation: CASSRQRPIYEKLFF. The J gene is TRBJ1-4, the V gene TRBV19; perhaps TRBD1 as D (5 bases). This CDR3 has 15 amino acids. Germline V gene sequence: CDR1 LNHDA, CDR2 SQIVND (reference sequence). Trimming left V 4 bases short and J 6 bases short, with 15 bases between.

The gene calls are TRBV18 and TRBJ2-5; 10 bases fit TRBD1. The trim removed 4 bases at V and 4 bases at J, leaving 6 bases unmatched. The CDR3 is 15 amino acids. Germline values: CDR1 KGHSH, CDR2 LQKENI. The CDR3 loop reads CASSLRQGAGETQYF. Here the CDR3 DNA reads TGTGCCAGCTCACTTCGACAGGGGGCAGGAGAGACCCAGTACTTC.

This clone was detected only once. The CDR3: CASSVGTANTEAFF. The CDR3, as DNA: TGTGCCAGCAGCGTCGGGACAGCGAACACTGAAGCTTTCTTT. The genes are TRBV7-2 and TRBJ1-1; 7 nucleotides match TRBD1. V was clipped by 5 bases and J by 1 base; unmatched bases: 4. Germline V lookup: CDR1 SGHTA, CDR2 FQGNSA. The length of the CDR3 is 14 residues. The entire variable domain, with the rest obtained from reference TRBV7-2 and TRBJ1-1, is as follows: GAGVSQSPSNKVTEKGKDVELRCDPISGHTALYWYRQSLGQGLEFLIYFQGNSAPDKSGLPSDRFSAERTGGSVSTLTIQRTQQEDSAVYLCASSVGTANTEAFFGQGTRLTVV.

The V gene is TRBV11-2, the J gene TRBJ1-1; D remains ambiguous. CDR3 length: 13 residues. Germline assignment: CDR1 SGHAT and CDR2 FQNNGV. Trimming shortened V by 0 bases and J by 8 bases, and 10 bases separated the two germline ends. The CDR3 reads CASSLDLVAEAFF. The CDR3 DNA follows: TGTGCCAGCAGCTTAGATCTAGTGGCCGAAGCTTTCTTT.

As to this clone: This sample also contains other DNA sequences that code for the same CDR3. V and J are TRBV11-3 and TRBJ1-1; D is uncertain. V was shortened by 4 bases and J by 3 bases, with 3 bases between the two germline ends. This CDR3 is built from 11 residues. Germline V gene data show CDR1 as SGHNT and CDR2 as YENEEA. The CDR3 DNA follows: TGTGCCAGCAGCTCTGACACTGAAGCTTTCTTT. It yields the protein CASSSDTEAFF.

V is TRBV30 and J is TRBJ1-1; D ambiguous. The CDR3 length is 10 residues. V lost 2 bases, J lost 5 bases, and 3 bases lay in between. The germline CDR1 and CDR2 sequences are GTSNPN and SVGIG (reference sequence). CDR3 residues: CAWSLTEAFF. In DNA form, the CDR3 reads TGTGCCTGGAGTCTGACTGAAGCTTTCTTT.

V is TRBV5-1 and J is TRBJ1-1, with D possibly matching TRBD1 (5 bases). Germline V gene data show CDR1 as SGHRS and CDR2 as YFSETQ. The CDR3 consists of 14 residues. V lost 3 bases, J lost 4 bases, and 13 bases lay in between. As DNA, the CDR3 is TGCGCCAGCAGCTGGGACTGGGGGTTCACTGAAGCTTTCTTT. This sequence encodes CASSWDWGFTEAFF.

The chain joins TRBV7-3 to TRBJ2-3; the D gene is possibly TRBD1 (6 bases). V lost 2 bases and J 2 bases, leaving 8 bases between the germline ends. The CDR3 totals 14 residues. CDR1 is SGHTA and CDR2 is FQGTGA in the germline V gene. Here the CDR3 DNA reads TGTGCCAGCAGCTTAGTGGGGGCCACAGATACGCAGTATTTT. Protein product: CASSLVGATDTQYF.

The V gene is TRBV7-9, the J gene TRBJ1-2; the match to TRBD1 covers 8 bases. Germline CDR1 and CDR2: SEHNR and FQNEAQ (reference sequence). V shed 2 bases, J shed 8 bases, and the junction held 7 bases outside the gene matches. The CDR3 sequence is 14 residues long. CDR3: CASSLLGGQVGYTF. The CDR3 DNA reads as TGTGCCAGCAGCTTACTCGGGGGACAGGTGGGCTACACCTTC.

To note about this clone: A junction boundary mismatches the germline segment, possibly from a read error. V usage is TRBV5-1 and J usage is TRBJ2-7, with no clear D. Looked up from germline, CDR1 is SGHRS and CDR2 is YFSETQ. The CDR3 has 11 amino acids. CDR3 loop: CASRFLYEQYF. The CDR3, as DNA: TGCGCCAGCCGCTTCCTTTACGAGCAGTACTTC.

This clone turned up a few times. Other DNA sequences of this sample code for an identical CDR3. The chain links TRBV19 to TRBJ2-2, with D uncertain. V lost 3 bases and J 1 base, leaving 6 bases between the germline ends. Germline-derived CDR1 and CDR2 are LNHDA and SQIVND (reference sequence). CDR3 length: 14 amino acids. CDR3 in DNA: TGTGCCAGTAGTATCACCAGGAACACCGGGGAGCTGTTTTTT. Translating gives CASSITRNTGELFF.

The J gene is TRBJ2-1, the V gene TRBV19; TRBD1 matches at 10 bases. Germline V gene data show CDR1 as LNHDA and CDR2 as SQIVND (reference sequence). With 7 bases clipped from V and 7 bases from J, the junction kept 10 bases outside the gene matches. CDR3 length: 15 amino acids. In DNA form, the CDR3 reads TGTGCCAGTATGGGATTAGGACAGGGGGATAATGAGCAGTTCTTC. This sequence encodes CASMGLGQGDNEQFF. Combining the CDR3 with reference TRBV19 and TRBJ2-1 gives the whole variable domain DGGITQSPKYLFRKEGQNVTLSCEQNLNHDAMYWYRQDPGQGLRLIYYSQIVNDFQKGDIAEGYSVSREKKESFPLTVTSAQKNPTAFYLCASMGLGQGDNEQFFGPGTRLTVL.

The J gene is TRBJ2-3, the V gene TRBV5-4; D perhaps matches TRBD2 (5 bases). V was cut by 2 bases and J by 3 bases, with 13 bases left in between. The CDR3 is made up of 15 amino acids. Per the germline V gene, CDR1 is SGHNT and CDR2 is YYREEE (reference sequence). This chain's CDR3 is CASSFGRELTDTQYF. CDR3 coding DNA: TGTGCCAGCAGCTTCGGTAGGGAGCTAACAGATACGCAGTATTTT. The full variable domain, with the rest looked up from reference TRBV5-4 and TRBJ2-3, is ETGVTQSPTHLIKTRGQQVTLRCSSQSGHNTVSWYQQALGQGPQFIFQYYREEENGRGNFPPRFSGLQFPNYSSELNVNALELDDSALYLCASSFGRELTDTQYFGPGTRLTVL.

This clone was observed a handful of times. Here the CDR3 reads CASSPNGGTGLGGYTF. CDR3 sequence (DNA): TGTGCCAGCAGCCCCAACGGGGGGACAGGTCTAGGGGGCTACACCTTC. The V call is TRBV7-2, the J call TRBJ1-2; TRBD1 agrees at 8 bases. The V and J ends lost 5 bases and 8 bases, in that order; junction bases with no gene match: 16. This CDR3 is 16 amino acids long. The germline V gene encodes CDR1 SGHTA and CDR2 FQGNSA. Variable domain in full (rest from reference TRBV7-2 and TRBJ1-2): GAGVSQSPSNKVTEKGKDVELRCDPISGHTALYWYRQSLGQGLEFLIYFQGNSAPDKSGLPSDRFSAERTGGSVSTLTIQRTQQEDSAVYLCASSPNGGTGLGGYTFGSGTRLTVV.

The genes are TRBV29-1 and TRBJ1-2, with D perhaps TRBD1 (5 bases). The CDR3 contains 13 residues. The germline V gene encodes CDR1 SQVTM and CDR2 ANQGSEA. Here the CDR3 DNA reads TGCACCGCTGCTGGGCCGGGGGTTCGTGGCTACACCTTC. Protein: CTAAGPGVRGYTF.